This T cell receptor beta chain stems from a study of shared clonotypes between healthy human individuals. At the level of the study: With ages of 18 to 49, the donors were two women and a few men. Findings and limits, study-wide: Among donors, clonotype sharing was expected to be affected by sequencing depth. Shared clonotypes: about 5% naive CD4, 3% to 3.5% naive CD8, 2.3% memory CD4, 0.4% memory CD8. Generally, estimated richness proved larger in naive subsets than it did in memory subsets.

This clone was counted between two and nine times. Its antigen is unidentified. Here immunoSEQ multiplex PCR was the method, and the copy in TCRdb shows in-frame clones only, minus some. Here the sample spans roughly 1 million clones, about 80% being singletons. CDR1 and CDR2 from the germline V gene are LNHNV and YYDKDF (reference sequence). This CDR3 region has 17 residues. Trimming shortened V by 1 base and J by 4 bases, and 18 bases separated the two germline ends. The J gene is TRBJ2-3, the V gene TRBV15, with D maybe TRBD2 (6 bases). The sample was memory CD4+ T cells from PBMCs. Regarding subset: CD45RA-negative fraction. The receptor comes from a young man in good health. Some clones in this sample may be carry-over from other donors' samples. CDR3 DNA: TGTGCCACCAGCAGAGCCCGCGGGCTAGCGAAGGCAGATACGCAGTATTTT. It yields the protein CATSRARGLAKADTQYF.